The rows below give T cell receptor beta chains drawn from one sample of a study of blood T cell repertoires in COVID-19. Libraries were prepared by immunoSEQ multiplex PCR; TCRdb keeps only in-frame clonotypes and omits some of them. Found here are 120,000 to 150,000 clones, roughly 85% of them singletons; the top ten hold roughly 3.4%. Specimen: peripheral blood. The receptors were gathered from a man aged 55 to 69 with acute or convalescent COVID-19. Each CDR3 is given with its conserved first and last residue. Fields, in order: V gene, clone size, J gene, D gene, CDR3 protein, CDR3 DNA. A D gene is named only where the DNA matches it firmly. Some rows mark clone size as missing; the rest say once, few, many or name a class of expanded clone.

TRBV7-2	NA	TRBJ2-1	TRBD2	CASSQGGLAALGKFF	TGTGCCAGCAGCCAGGGGGGACTAGCGGCCCTCGGTAAGTTCTTC
TRBV5-6	few	TRBJ2-7	NA	CASSLTGGGYEQYF	TGTGCCAGCAGCTTGACGGGGGGCGGGTACGAGCAGTACTTC
TRBV6-1	NA	TRBJ2-1	TRBD1	CASSEQGARSYNEQFF	TGTGCCAGCAGCGAACAGGGGGCGCGGTCCTACAATGAGCAGTTCTTC
TRBV5-4	NA	TRBJ1-2	NA	CASRPDSLLYGYTF	TGTGCCAGCAGACCCGACAGTCTCCTATATGGCTACACCTTC
TRBV28	NA	TRBJ2-2	TRBD2	CASTVITSGTGELFF	TGTGCCAGCACCGTTATAACTAGCGGGACCGGGGAGCTGTTTTTT
TRBV6-6	NA	TRBJ1-2	TRBD1	CASSEQGVGGYTF	TGTGCCAGCAGCGAACAGGGGGTCGGTGGCTACACCTTC
TRBV5-6	NA	TRBJ1-2	NA	CASSYGGDGYTF	TGTGCCAGCAGCTATGGGGGGGATGGCTACACCTTC
TRBV5-1	NA	TRBJ2-5	NA	CASSPWLGQIPETQYF	TGCGCCAGCAGCCCGTGGTTAGGACAGATACCAGAGACCCAGTACTTC
TRBV2	NA	TRBJ1-5	NA	CASSVFGTSGQPQHF	TGTGCCAGCAGTGTCTTTGGCACGAGCGGTCAGCCCCAGCATTTT
TRBV19	NA	TRBJ1-2	NA	CASSARGQGYTF	TGTGCCAGTAGTGCCCGGGGACAAGGCTACACCTTC
TRBV13	NA	TRBJ2-1	TRBD2	CASRDSGRDNEQFF	TGTGCCAGCAGGGATAGCGGGAGAGACAATGAGCAGTTCTTC
TRBV6-5	few	TRBJ1-2	TRBD1	CASRDRGARGYTF	TGTGCCAGCAGGGACAGGGGAGCTCGGGGCTACACCTTC
TRBV6-1	once	TRBJ2-6	TRBD2	CASSEGAGWGPTNVLTF	TGTGCCAGCAGTGAAGGAGCGGGGTGGGGACCAACCAACGTCCTGACTTTC
TRBV30	NA	TRBJ2-5	TRBD1	CAWSTGQGETQYF	TGTGCCTGGAGTACGGGACAGGGGGAGACCCAGTACTTC
TRBV9	NA	TRBJ2-1	TRBD2	CASSDSGSPNEQFF	TGTGCCAGCAGCGATAGCGGGAGTCCCAATGAGCAGTTCTTC
TRBV4-3	NA	TRBJ2-5	TRBD2	CASSPRGGQETQYF	TGCGCCAGCAGCCCACGCGGGGGCCAAGAGACCCAGTACTTC
TRBV5-4	NA	TRBJ1-4	NA	CASSPEQDKTNEKLFF	TGTGCCAGCAGCCCCGAACAGGACAAAACTAATGAAAAACTGTTTTTT
TRBV5-6	NA	TRBJ2-3	TRBD1	CASTRDRGSTDTQYF	TGTGCCAGCACCAGAGACAGGGGAAGCACAGATACGCAGTATTTT
TRBV28	NA	TRBJ1-2	TRBD1	CASTRGPIYGYTF	TGTGCCAGCACCAGGGGGCCGATCTATGGCTACACCTTC
TRBV7-9	NA	TRBJ2-3	TRBD1	CASSYTGADTQYF	TGTGCCAGCAGCTATACAGGGGCAGATACGCAGTATTTT
TRBV11-2	NA	TRBJ2-2	NA	CASSSTRLGGELFF	TGTGCCAGCAGCTCCACCAGACTGGGCGGGGAGCTGTTTTTT
TRBV7-2	many	TRBJ1-3	NA	CASSLQVSAGNTIYF	TGTGCCAGCAGCTTACAGGTCTCTGCTGGAAACACCATATATTTT
TRBV7-9	once	TRBJ1-4	TRBD1	CASTGPDRGKSAEKLFF	TGTGCCAGCACCGGGCCGGACAGGGGAAAGTCGGCTGAAAAACTGTTTTTT
TRBV7-3	many	TRBJ1-1	NA	CASSFQGYDTEAFF	TGTGCCAGCAGCTTCCAGGGGTATGACACTGAAGCTTTCTTT
TRBV27	few	TRBJ1-1	TRBD1	CASSPQGAEAFF	TGTGCCAGCAGTCCTCAGGGGGCGGAAGCTTTCTTT
TRBV20-1	NA	TRBJ2-3	TRBD1	CSASQDRGEDTQYF	TGCAGTGCTAGTCAGGACAGGGGGGAAGATACGCAGTATTTT